Sequencing of this TCR beta chain was carried out in a study of tumor-infiltrating lymphocytes in primary liver carcinoma. Across the study: Men as well as women, aged 30 to 69 years, made up the patients. Maximum tumor diameters ranged from about 4.2 to 11 cm, stage T1-T3 N0M0. Study conclusions and caveats: Blood had a significantly lower top-250-clone fraction than tumors did (p = 0.039).

Notes on this clonotype: The target antigen is unknown. The germline gene is not matched at one end of the junction; a read error may be the cause.

This CDR3 has 11 amino acids. Germline V gives CDR1 GTSNPN, CDR2 SVGIG (reference sequence). A primer matching the constant region was used to make TCR beta cDNA from 450 to 500 ng of total RNA. Researchers made the TCR beta libraries by running three nested multiplex PCR rounds with slightly modified ARM-PCR. The opening two PCR rounds, 10 cycles each, paired TRBV1-TRBV30 forward primers with a C-beta reverse primer. Each CDR3 protein is one row after TCRdb ran MiXCR on the multiplex PCR reads. The sample yields fewer than 400,000 distinct CDR3 sequences, roughly 60% seen once. The source of the blood RNA was unsorted whole blood, and germline DNA was extracted as well.

This clonotype was obtained from a man aged 40-50 years with primary liver carcinoma and hepatitis B virus infection. The sequencing sample was made of peripheral blood. The rearrangement joins TRBV30 to TRBJ2-7; D gene uncertain. The CDR3 protein is CAWSTLYDQYF. In nucleotides, the CDR3 is TGTGCCTGGAGTACTCTCTACGATCAGTACTTC.